Listed below are T cell receptor beta chains from one sample, sequenced in a study of beta chain features in type 1 diabetes. TCRdb keeps only in-frame clones here, not all; method: immunoSEQ multiplex PCR. The sample gives hundreds of thousands of clones, roughly a sixth of which show up once; more than 0.08% is in the top ten. Sequenced: naive CD4+ T cells from blood. The receptors were gathered from a man aged 18-30 years in good health. Both conserved end residues are part of each CDR3. D genes are given only for firm matches. Size is omitted from some rows. Given values are once, few, many or a class for expanded clones.

d_gene: TRBD1
v_gene: TRBV7-2
j_gene: TRBJ1-1
abundance: few
CDR3nt: TGTGCCAGCAGCCCCACGGGACAGGGGGCTGCGACTGAAGCTTTCTTT
CDR3aa: CASSPTGQGAATEAFF

d_gene: -
v_gene: TRBV6-6
j_gene: TRBJ2-7
abundance: few
CDR3nt: TGTGCCACCACGGACCTTTACGAGCAGTACTTC
CDR3aa: CATTDLYEQYF

d_gene: -
v_gene: TRBV6-4
j_gene: TRBJ1-5
abundance: few
CDR3nt: TGTGCCAGCAGTGACTCGGAATTCGGGGCGGATCGACCCCAGCATTTT
CDR3aa: CASSDSEFGADRPQHF

d_gene: -
v_gene: TRBV5-1
j_gene: TRBJ2-1
abundance: -
CDR3nt: TGCGCCAGCAGCTTGGGAAATCGGGGGGCGTCCTACAATGAGCAGTTCTTC
CDR3aa: CASSLGNRGASYNEQFF

d_gene: -
v_gene: TRBV12-5
j_gene: TRBJ2-1
abundance: few
CDR3nt: TGTGCTAGTGGTTTGACCGAGGGAATCGAGCAGTTCTTC
CDR3aa: CASGLTEGIEQFF

d_gene: TRBD2
v_gene: TRBV23-1
j_gene: TRBJ2-5
abundance: -
CDR3nt: TGCGCCAGCAGTCCCCGACTAAGGCGGGGGGTGGGGGAGGAGACCCAGTACTTC
CDR3aa: CASSPRLRRGVGEETQYF

d_gene: TRBD2
v_gene: TRBV4-1
j_gene: TRBJ2-3
abundance: few
CDR3nt: TGCGTTCCACCGGGACTAGCGGGAGGGAGCACAGATACGCAGTATTTT
CDR3aa: CVPPGLAGGSTDTQYF

d_gene: -
v_gene: TRBV7-3
j_gene: TRBJ2-3
abundance: -
CDR3nt: TGTGCCAGCAGCTTACAGGGAGGTCGGTCAGATACGCAGTATTTT
CDR3aa: CASSLQGGRSDTQYF

d_gene: -
v_gene: TRBV9
j_gene: TRBJ2-6
abundance: -
CDR3nt: TGTGCCAGCAGCGTAAGTCAGGGTCGCTCTGGGGCCAACGTCCTGACTTTC
CDR3aa: CASSVSQGRSGANVLTF

d_gene: TRBD1
v_gene: TRBV5-1
j_gene: TRBJ2-2
abundance: few
CDR3nt: TGCGCCAGCAGCTTGGACAGGGGGCGGAGGACCGGGGAGCTGTTTTTT
CDR3aa: CASSLDRGRRTGELFF

d_gene: -
v_gene: TRBV7-2
j_gene: TRBJ2-3
abundance: -
CDR3nt: TGTGCCAGCAGCCCCTTCTCAGATACGCAGTATTTT
CDR3aa: CASSPFSDTQYF

d_gene: TRBD1
v_gene: TRBV18
j_gene: TRBJ2-5
abundance: few
CDR3nt: TGTGCCACCCCAGGGGGCCATCAGACCCAGTACTTC
CDR3aa: CATPGGHQTQYF

d_gene: -
v_gene: TRBV6-4
j_gene: TRBJ1-2
abundance: -
CDR3nt: TGTGCCAGCAGTGAGTTCGGCAACTATGGCTACACCTTC
CDR3aa: CASSEFGNYGYTF

d_gene: -
v_gene: TRBV7-9
j_gene: TRBJ1-5
abundance: few
CDR3nt: TGTGCCAGCCCATCCACCCGGGACACCCGCTATCAGCCCCAGCATTTT
CDR3aa: CASPSTRDTRYQPQHF

d_gene: -
v_gene: TRBV4-3
j_gene: TRBJ2-7
abundance: -
CDR3nt: TGCGCCAGCAGCCGAGGCGGGGCAGCTTCCTACGAGCAGTACTTC
CDR3aa: CASSRGGAASYEQYF

d_gene: -
v_gene: TRBV25-1
j_gene: TRBJ2-2
abundance: -
CDR3nt: TGTGCCAGCCTAGGGAACGCGAACACCGGGGAGCTGTTTTTT
CDR3aa: CASLGNANTGELFF

d_gene: -
v_gene: TRBV5-1
j_gene: TRBJ1-1
abundance: few
CDR3nt: TGCGCCAGCAGCTTGGCGGGACTGATGAACACTGAAGCTTTCTTT
CDR3aa: CASSLAGLMNTEAFF

d_gene: -
v_gene: TRBV18
j_gene: TRBJ2-1
abundance: -
CDR3nt: TGTGCCAGCTCACCATCCAGGAGTCTAGCGAATGAGCAGTTCTTC
CDR3aa: CASSPSRSLANEQFF

d_gene: TRBD1
v_gene: TRBV6-5
j_gene: TRBJ2-3
abundance: -
CDR3nt: TGTGCCAGCAGGGACGGGACAGGGACAGATACGCAGTATTTT
CDR3aa: CASRDGTGTDTQYF

d_gene: TRBD1
v_gene: TRBV7-8
j_gene: TRBJ2-7
abundance: few
CDR3nt: TGTGCCAGCAGCTTAGTGGGGACAGCCTACGAGCAGTACTTC
CDR3aa: CASSLVGTAYEQYF

d_gene: TRBD2
v_gene: TRBV28
j_gene: TRBJ2-7
abundance: few
CDR3nt: TGTGCCAGCAGTCCCGGGACTAGCGGGAGATACGAGCAGTACTTC
CDR3aa: CASSPGTSGRYEQYF

d_gene: -
v_gene: TRBV9
j_gene: TRBJ2-5
abundance: -
CDR3nt: TGTGCCAGCACCGCACACGGGGGTCAAGAGACCCAGTACTTC
CDR3aa: CASTAHGGQETQYF

d_gene: -
v_gene: TRBV19
j_gene: TRBJ2-5
abundance: -
CDR3nt: TGTGCCAGTAGTCCCGGACTGGTCATTGAGACCCAGTACTTC
CDR3aa: CASSPGLVIETQYF

d_gene: -
v_gene: TRBV5-1
j_gene: TRBJ2-5
abundance: -
CDR3nt: TGCGCCAGCAGCTTGTTCGCCCAGCAAGAGACCCAGTACTTC
CDR3aa: CASSLFAQQETQYF

d_gene: TRBD1
v_gene: TRBV19
j_gene: TRBJ2-1
abundance: few
CDR3nt: TGTGCCAGTAGTCCCTACAGGGGGGCCTACAATGAGCAGTTCTTC
CDR3aa: CASSPYRGAYNEQFF

d_gene: -
v_gene: TRBV5-6
j_gene: TRBJ1-2
abundance: -
CDR3nt: TGTGCCAGCAGCTTGGCCGGCAACTATGGCTACACCTTC
CDR3aa: CASSLAGNYGYTF

d_gene: -
v_gene: TRBV7-9
j_gene: TRBJ2-3
abundance: few
CDR3nt: TGTGCCAGCAGCCTCCTAGGTTGGGGGGGGCCTCCCACAGATACGCAGTATTTT
CDR3aa: CASSLLGWGGPPTDTQYF

d_gene: -
v_gene: TRBV6-4
j_gene: TRBJ2-6
abundance: few
CDR3nt: TGTGCCAGCAGTGACAGTGCGTCTGGGGCCAACGTCCTGACTTTC
CDR3aa: CASSDSASGANVLTF

d_gene: TRBD2
v_gene: TRBV15
j_gene: TRBJ2-5
abundance: many
CDR3nt: TGTGCCACCAGCAGAGATCCAGCGGGGGGCGGTGAGACCCAGTACTTC
CDR3aa: CATSRDPAGGGETQYF

d_gene: -
v_gene: TRBV18
j_gene: TRBJ2-7
abundance: few
CDR3nt: TGTGCCAGCTCACCACCGACACGGGTTACCTCCTACGAGCAGTACTTC
CDR3aa: CASSPPTRVTSYEQYF

d_gene: TRBD2
v_gene: TRBV9
j_gene: TRBJ2-2
abundance: few
CDR3nt: TGTGCCAGCAGCGTAGCCCCTAGCGGGAGTGTGATGCCCGGGGAGCTGTTTTTT
CDR3aa: CASSVAPSGSVMPGELFF

d_gene: TRBD1
v_gene: TRBV2
j_gene: TRBJ2-7
abundance: -
CDR3nt: TGTGCCAGCAGGGCGACAGGGGTCGAGCAGTACTTC
CDR3aa: CASRATGVEQYF

d_gene: TRBD1
v_gene: TRBV27
j_gene: TRBJ1-1
abundance: -
CDR3nt: TGTGCCAGCAGTTTGAGAGGACAGGGGGTCGTGAACACTGAAGCTTTCTTT
CDR3aa: CASSLRGQGVVNTEAFF

d_gene: TRBD1
v_gene: TRBV7-2
j_gene: TRBJ2-1
abundance: -
CDR3nt: TGTGCCAGCAGCTTGGGGACAGGGGCTTTCAATGAGCAGTTCTTC
CDR3aa: CASSLGTGAFNEQFF

d_gene: -
v_gene: TRBV7-8
j_gene: TRBJ2-7
abundance: -
CDR3nt: TGTGCCAGCAGCCTCCGTCTGGATTCCTACGAGCAGTACTTC
CDR3aa: CASSLRLDSYEQYF

d_gene: -
v_gene: TRBV7-2
j_gene: TRBJ2-5
abundance: -
CDR3nt: TGTGCCAGCAGACCGGGAGCCCAAGAGACCCAGTACTTC
CDR3aa: CASRPGAQETQYF

d_gene: TRBD1
v_gene: TRBV7-2
j_gene: TRBJ1-2
abundance: -
CDR3nt: TGTGCCAGCAGCTCTTTTACGACAGGGGCGATCTATGGCTACACCTTC
CDR3aa: CASSSFTTGAIYGYTF

d_gene: TRBD1
v_gene: TRBV30
j_gene: TRBJ2-6
abundance: few
CDR3nt: TGTGCCTGGAGTGGTTTAGGGGGCCCAAGCACTCTGGCGGCCAACGTCCTGACTTTC
CDR3aa: CAWSGLGGPSTLAANVLTF

d_gene: -
v_gene: TRBV19
j_gene: TRBJ1-1
abundance: -
CDR3nt: TGTGCCAGTAGTCCGCGACAGTTGAACACTGAAGCTTTCTTT
CDR3aa: CASSPRQLNTEAFF

d_gene: TRBD1
v_gene: TRBV15
j_gene: TRBJ2-7
abundance: few
CDR3nt: TGTGCCACCAGCAGAGCACTTTCCGGGACAGGGGCCTACGAGCAGTACTTC
CDR3aa: CATSRALSGTGAYEQYF

d_gene: -
v_gene: TRBV15
j_gene: TRBJ2-7
abundance: -
CDR3nt: TGTGCCACCAGCGACGGGAGTAGATACGAGCAGTACTTC
CDR3aa: CATSDGSRYEQYF

d_gene: -
v_gene: TRBV25-1
j_gene: TRBJ2-2
abundance: few
CDR3nt: TGTGCCAGCAGTGAAGGCCAGATCACCGGGGAGCTGTTTTTT
CDR3aa: CASSEGQITGELFF

d_gene: -
v_gene: TRBV19
j_gene: TRBJ2-5
abundance: -
CDR3nt: TGTGCCAGTAGTATGGGATACAGTTTCCTCCAAGAGACCCAGTACTTC
CDR3aa: CASSMGYSFLQETQYF

d_gene: TRBD1
v_gene: TRBV6-5
j_gene: TRBJ2-7
abundance: -
CDR3nt: TGTGCCAGCAGTTACTCGGACAGGGGCGCCTACGAGCAGTACTTC
CDR3aa: CASSYSDRGAYEQYF

d_gene: TRBD1
v_gene: TRBV7-3
j_gene: TRBJ2-3
abundance: few
CDR3nt: TGTGCCAGCAGACCCGGGACAGGCGCTAGCACAGATACGCAGTATTTT
CDR3aa: CASRPGTGASTDTQYF

d_gene: TRBD1
v_gene: TRBV7-6
j_gene: TRBJ1-2
abundance: -
CDR3nt: TGTGCCAGCAGAAATACAGGGGGCCATGGCTACACCTTC
CDR3aa: CASRNTGGHGYTF

d_gene: TRBD1
v_gene: TRBV7-9
j_gene: TRBJ2-5
abundance: -
CDR3nt: TGTGCCAGCAGCTTAGGGGGACAGCAAGAGACCCAGTACTTC
CDR3aa: CASSLGGQQETQYF

d_gene: -
v_gene: TRBV5-1
j_gene: TRBJ1-1
abundance: -
CDR3nt: TGCGCCAGCAGCTTGCAATCAGGGAACACTGAAGCTTTCTTT
CDR3aa: CASSLQSGNTEAFF